A selection of T cell receptor beta chains follows, all from one sample in a study of shared clonotypes between healthy human individuals. This table comes from immunoSEQ multiplex PCR, and its TCRdb copy is limited to in-frame clones, with some not included. Here the sample spans some 2,100,000 clones, 85% to 95% being singletons. Sequences were obtained from naive CD8+ T cells from PBMCs. These receptor sequences come from a man between 18 and 29 years old in good health. Some clones in this sample may be carry-over from other donors' samples. Both conserved end residues are part of each CDR3. Each record gives: J gene, clone size, D gene, V gene, CDR3 DNA, CDR3 protein. D genes are given only for firm matches. Clone size is shown for a subset of rows, as once, few, many or a class of expanded clone.

J gene: TRBJ1-2
clone size: .
D gene: .
V gene: TRBV7-9
CDR3 DNA: TGTGCCAGCACCCTAACCGGGAGCTTAGGAGGGGGCTACACCTTC
CDR3 protein: CASTLTGSLGGGYTF

J gene: TRBJ2-2
clone size: .
D gene: .
V gene: TRBV13
CDR3 DNA: TGTGCCAGCAGCCTCGGGGGGCGGTCGAACACCGGGGAGCTGTTTTTT
CDR3 protein: CASSLGGRSNTGELFF

J gene: TRBJ1-1
clone size: .
D gene: .
V gene: TRBV19
CDR3 DNA: TGTGCCAGTAGTAGGGGATTAAACACTGAAGCTTTCTTT
CDR3 protein: CASSRGLNTEAFF

J gene: TRBJ2-7
clone size: .
D gene: TRBD1
V gene: TRBV7-6
CDR3 DNA: TGTGCCAGCAGCTCCTCCCCGGGACAGGGTCCCTACGAGCAGTACTTC
CDR3 protein: CASSSSPGQGPYEQYF

J gene: TRBJ1-2
clone size: .
D gene: TRBD1
V gene: TRBV13
CDR3 DNA: TGTGCCAGCAGCTTAGGCCTGGCAGGGGGTTATGGCTACACCTTC
CDR3 protein: CASSLGLAGGYGYTF

J gene: TRBJ2-3
clone size: .
D gene: TRBD2
V gene: TRBV28
CDR3 DNA: TGTGCCAGCAGTCGACTAGCGGGAGTCACAGATACGCAGTATTTT
CDR3 protein: CASSRLAGVTDTQYF

J gene: TRBJ1-4
clone size: once
D gene: .
V gene: TRBV6-1
CDR3 DNA: TGTGCCAGCAGTGATCCCGGGAACGGGGATAATGAAAAACTGTTTTTT
CDR3 protein: CASSDPGNGDNEKLFF

J gene: TRBJ2-1
clone size: .
D gene: TRBD2
V gene: TRBV6-6
CDR3 DNA: TGTGCCAGCAGATTAGCGGGAGGGACCAATGAGCAGTTCTTC
CDR3 protein: CASRLAGGTNEQFF

J gene: TRBJ2-1
clone size: .
D gene: .
V gene: TRBV4-2
CDR3 DNA: TGTGCCAGCAGCCAAGATATTCGGCGGGCCATCCCCCACAATGAGCAGTTCTTC
CDR3 protein: CASSQDIRRAIPHNEQFF

J gene: TRBJ2-3
clone size: .
D gene: TRBD2
V gene: TRBV10-1
CDR3 DNA: TGCGCCAGCAGTGATGGACTAGCGGGTTTCACAGATACGCAGTATTTT
CDR3 protein: CASSDGLAGFTDTQYF

J gene: TRBJ2-7
clone size: .
D gene: .
V gene: TRBV2
CDR3 DNA: TGTGCCAGCAGTAATGTCCCCGAGCCGAGCTCCTACGAGCAGTACTTC
CDR3 protein: CASSNVPEPSSYEQYF

J gene: TRBJ2-5
clone size: .
D gene: .
V gene: TRBV7-6
CDR3 DNA: TGTGCCAGCAGCCCTAGCTTCGCGGCGACTAGTTCCCAAGAGACCCAGTACTTC
CDR3 protein: CASSPSFAATSSQETQYF

J gene: TRBJ1-4
clone size: few
D gene: .
V gene: TRBV7-8
CDR3 DNA: TGTGCCAGCAGCTTAGCGACAGCGGCGGTTTCTCGTGAAAAACTGTTTTTT
CDR3 protein: CASSLATAAVSREKLFF

J gene: TRBJ1-3
clone size: .
D gene: .
V gene: TRBV5-4
CDR3 DNA: TGTGCCAGCAGCTTTATTCCGGCTGGAAACACCATATATTTT
CDR3 protein: CASSFIPAGNTIYF

J gene: TRBJ1-3
clone size: .
D gene: .
V gene: TRBV10-2
CDR3 DNA: TGCGCCAGCAGTGAACACCCACCTCCGGGAAACACCATATATTTT
CDR3 protein: CASSEHPPPGNTIYF

J gene: TRBJ1-4
clone size: .
D gene: .
V gene: TRBV25-1
CDR3 DNA: TGTGCCAGCAGTGGAGGACCAACTAATGAAAAACTGTTTTTT
CDR3 protein: CASSGGPTNEKLFF

J gene: TRBJ2-2
clone size: .
D gene: .
V gene: TRBV7-9
CDR3 DNA: TGTGCCAGCAGCTTCTCGTTGCGGTCGAACACCGGGGAGCTGTTTTTT
CDR3 protein: CASSFSLRSNTGELFF

J gene: TRBJ2-3
clone size: .
D gene: TRBD1
V gene: TRBV7-9
CDR3 DNA: TGTGCCAGCAGCATGACAGGGGATTCAACAGATACGCAGTATTTT
CDR3 protein: CASSMTGDSTDTQYF

J gene: TRBJ2-5
clone size: once
D gene: .
V gene: TRBV7-6
CDR3 DNA: TGTGCCAGCAGCTTAGGGGTTGCCCAGTACTTC
CDR3 protein: CASSLGVAQYF

J gene: TRBJ2-5
clone size: .
D gene: TRBD1
V gene: TRBV7-2
CDR3 DNA: TGTGCCAGCAGCTTAGTGTCGGGGACAGGGATGGAGACCCAGTACTTC
CDR3 protein: CASSLVSGTGMETQYF

J gene: TRBJ2-1
clone size: .
D gene: TRBD1
V gene: TRBV11-2
CDR3 DNA: TGTGCCAGCAGCTCGCATCCGGGACAGGGGGACAATGAGCAGTTCTTC
CDR3 protein: CASSSHPGQGDNEQFF

J gene: TRBJ2-4
clone size: .
D gene: .
V gene: TRBV28
CDR3 DNA: TGTGCCAGCAGTTCGAATATTCAGTACTTC
CDR3 protein: CASSSNIQYF

J gene: TRBJ2-2
clone size: .
D gene: .
V gene: TRBV6-5
CDR3 DNA: TGTGCCAGCAGTCCCACATCCTTCACCGGGGAGCTGTTTTTT
CDR3 protein: CASSPTSFTGELFF

J gene: TRBJ2-2
clone size: .
D gene: TRBD2
V gene: TRBV28
CDR3 DNA: TGTGCCAGCAGTCTCGGGGGGTGGACCGGGGAGCTGTTTTTT
CDR3 protein: CASSLGGWTGELFF

J gene: TRBJ2-1
clone size: .
D gene: .
V gene: TRBV5-1
CDR3 DNA: TGCGCCAGCAGGGGGGCGGGTGACTTCTACAATGAGCAGTTCTTC
CDR3 protein: CASRGAGDFYNEQFF

J gene: TRBJ1-2
clone size: .
D gene: .
V gene: TRBV27
CDR3 DNA: TGTGCCAGCAGTTTCTCGGGGGGCTTGGGCTACACCTTC
CDR3 protein: CASSFSGGLGYTF

J gene: TRBJ1-5
clone size: few
D gene: .
V gene: TRBV28
CDR3 DNA: TGTGCCAGCACCAGCCGCAATCAGCCCCAGCATTTT
CDR3 protein: CASTSRNQPQHF